A single sample gave rise to the 29 T cell receptor beta chains below, sequenced in a study of CD8+ T cells in alopecia areata. RNA extraction was followed by reverse transcription into cDNA, which acted as the sequencing template. The method was immunoSEQ multiplex PCR; TCRdb's version includes in-frame clones alone and lacks a portion of them. The record shows roughly 120,000 clones for this sample, with no singletons present. Sequenced input: lesional skin. Receptors originate from a C3H/HeJ mouse with alopecia areata. The strain's MHC haplotype is H2-k.

In regard to this clone: The genes and germline here are from mouse. Read coverage stops 4 residues before the CDR3 terminus; the germline J gene supplies the remainder. The chain employs TRBV13-3 and TRBJ2-7, with D unresolved. CDR1 and CDR2 from the germline V gene are NNHDY and SYVADS. V lost 1 base to trimming and J lost 3 bases, with 8 bases between them. The CDR3 is 13 residues long. The sequenced CDR3 bases are TGTGCCAGCAGTGATAACAGCCTCTAT. It yields the protein CASSDNSLY. The complete CDR3 reads CASSDNSLYEQYF.

Concerning this clone: The germline and genes are mouse ones. The read terminates 4 residues before the CDR3 end, so the remaining end is supplied by the germline J gene. This chain uses TRBV2 with TRBJ2-3, with 10 positions matching TRBD2. This CDR3 spans 15 amino acids. The germline CDR1 and CDR2 sequences are LGHNA and YSYQKL. V lost 3 bases to trimming and J lost 0 bases; unmatched junction nucleotides: 0. CDR3 sequence: CASSQDWGSAETLYF. Incomplete CDR3 DNA: TGTGCCAGCAGCCAGGACTGGGGGAGTGCAGAA.

Points on this clone: Gene names and germline match the mouse. The observed sequence ends 4 residues before the CDR3 terminus, with the missing tail filled in from the germline J gene. The chain uses TRBV13-1 and TRBJ2-3, with 7 bases that match TRBD1. From germline, CDR1 is NSHNY and CDR2 SYGAGN. V was clipped by 1 base and J by 0 bases; unmatched bases: 5. The CDR3 has 16 residues. This CDR3 reads CASSDRDSYSAETLYF. Partial CDR3 DNA: TGTGCCAGCAGTGATCGGGACAGCTATAGTGCAGAA.

Concerning this clone: The gene names here belong to mouse. Sequencing ends 4 residues short of the CDR3 end; the germline J gene provides the rest. The chain carries TRBV1 and TRBJ1-1, with TRBD1 as a possible D gene (6 bases). The germline gives CDR1 NSQYPW, CDR2 LRSPGD (reference sequence). This CDR3 region has 15 residues. V was pared by 1 base and J by 4 bases, with 13 bases between. The sequenced CDR3 bases are TGCACCTGCAGTGCAGGAGTACAGGGTGGCACA. Protein product: CTCSAGVQGGT. The full CDR3 protein reads CTCSAGVQGGTEVFF.

This clone was detected a few times. Gene names follow the mouse nomenclature. The read terminates 4 residues ahead of where the CDR3 ends, so the germline J gene completes it. The chain joins TRBV19 to TRBJ2-1; possibly TRBD2 for D (8 bases). CDR1 FNHDT and CDR2 SITEND come from the germline V gene (reference sequence). This CDR3 contains 15 residues. V was clipped by 2 bases and J by 4 bases, with 13 bases between them. This CDR3 reads CASSIRGGAYAEQFF. The CDR3 bases that were read are TGTGCCAGCAGTATCAGGGGGGGCGCGTATGCT.

A note on this clone: Gene names and germline refer to mouse. The missing CDR3 end, 4 residues past where the read stops, is filled in from the germline J gene. This chain connects TRBV1 to TRBJ2-7; D is perhaps TRBD2 (5 bases). Germline values: CDR1 NSQYPW, CDR2 LRSPGD (reference sequence). Trimming took 3 bases from V and 0 from J, leaving 9 bases between them. The length of the CDR3 is 14 residues. The sequenced part of the CDR3 DNA is TGCACCTGCAGTGCCCCTGGGTCCTCCTAT. This translates into CTCSAPGSSY. The full CDR3 is CTCSAPGSSYEQYF. Supplemented by reference TRBV1 and TRBJ2-7, the full variable domain reads VTLLEQNPRWRLVPRGQAVNLRCILKNSQYPWMSWYQQDLQKQLQWLFTLRSPGDKEVKSLPGADYLATRVTDTELRLQVANMSQGRTLYCTCSAPGSSYEQYFGPGTRLTVL.

This clone was detected a few times. Mouse gene names and germline throughout. The read falls 4 residues short of the CDR3 end, and the missing part is taken from the germline J gene. The chain is built from TRBV13-3 and TRBJ2-2; weak D call: TRBD2 (6 bases). With 2 bases removed from V and 3 bases from J, the gap between germline ends came to 14 bases. CDR1 is NNHDY and CDR2 is SYVADS in the germline V gene. The CDR3 has 16 amino acids. The DNA read from the CDR3 is TGTGCCAGCAGTGAGATGGGGGTGAGGGACACCGGG. Its translation is CASSEMGVRDTG. The entire CDR3 is CASSEMGVRDTGQLYF.

Comment on this clone: Gene names are mouse gene names. Read data end 4 residues before the CDR3 end; the end is taken from the germline J gene. V and J are TRBV31 and TRBJ1-1, with 9 bases matching TRBD1. The CDR3 spans 13 residues. From germline, CDR1 is GKSSPN and CDR2 SITVG. With V trimmed by 5 bases and J by 4 bases, 5 bases remained unmatched. The covered CDR3 bases are TGTGCCTGGGCCGGGACAGGGAGCACA. Its protein is CAWAGTGST. The complete CDR3 protein is CAWAGTGSTEVFF.

This clone was recorded a few times. Gene names and germline match the mouse. The read stops 4 residues short of the end of the CDR3; the missing end is completed from the germline J gene. The chain combines TRBV13-3 with TRBJ2-5, with a weak D call TRBD2 (5 bases). CDR1 NNHDY and CDR2 SYVADS come from the germline V gene. This CDR3 contains 13 residues. V gave up 6 bases and J gave up 2 bases, with 10 bases separating them. The sequenced part of the CDR3 DNA is TGTGCCAGCAAGTGGGGAGGCCAAGAC. It yields the protein CASKWGGQD. The complete CDR3 protein is CASKWGGQDTQYF.

This clone has more than one count but fewer than ten. The germline and genes are mouse ones. The read is 4 residues too short to cover the CDR3 end, so that end is filled in from the germline J gene. The chain has TRBV1 and TRBJ2-7; 9 bases align to TRBD1. This CDR3 region has 14 residues. Germline V gives CDR1 NSQYPW, CDR2 LRSPGD (reference sequence). The CDR3 protein is CTCSSRQGGYEQYF. The CDR3 bases that were read are TGCACCTGCAGTTCCCGACAGGGGGGGTAT.

Turning to this clone: Germline and genes: mouse. Read data end 4 residues before the CDR3 end; the end is taken from the germline J gene. This chain connects TRBV13-3 to TRBJ2-3; possibly TRBD1 for D (6 bases). CDR1 is NNHDY, CDR2 SYVADS, per germline. V shed 6 bases and J shed 0 bases, with 11 bases lying between them. This CDR3 contains 14 residues. CDR3 region: CASIRGSSAETLYF. CDR3 bases read: TGTGCCAGCATAAGGGGGTCTAGTGCAGAA.

As regards this clone: Genes and germline are mouse. The read ends 4 residues early relative to the CDR3; the germline J gene fills the gap. V usage is TRBV13-1 and J usage is TRBJ1-2; perhaps TRBD1 as D (6 bases). Germline V gene lookup returns CDR1 NSHNY and CDR2 SYGAGN. The CDR3 spans 16 residues. V lost 0 bases and J 1 base, leaving 13 bases between the germline ends. The CDR3 sequence is CASSDAKGQQNSDYTF. Partial CDR3 DNA: TGTGCCAGCAGTGATGCAAAGGGACAACAAAACTCC.

Concerning this clone itself: Gene labels here are mouse ones. The CDR3 goes on 4 residues after the read ends, and that part is filled in from the germline J gene. The rearrangement links TRBV16 to TRBJ1-2, with D tentatively TRBD1 (6 bases). The CDR3 sequence is 15 residues long. Germline CDR1 is SGHSA and CDR2 is FRNQAP. Trimming removed 0 bases at V and 3 bases at J, with 11 bases between. CDR3 DNA, as far as it was read: TGTGCAAGCAGCTTAGACGGGGGGCGCGACTCC. Translating gives CASSLDGGRDS. The whole CDR3 protein reads CASSLDGGRDSDYTF.

Points on this clone: Mouse germline and gene names are used. The CDR3 goes on 4 residues after the read ends, and that part is filled in from the germline J gene. The rearrangement uses TRBV19 and TRBJ1-2; D unresolved. V dropped 0 bases and J dropped 3 bases, with 9 bases sitting between them. This CDR3 has 14 amino acids. Germline-derived CDR1 and CDR2 are FNHDT and SITEND (reference sequence). This chain's CDR3 is CASSIGERDSDYTF. The DNA read from the CDR3 is TGTGCCAGCAGTATAGGGGAGAGAGACTCC.

This clone was found a few times. The germline and genes are mouse ones. The CDR3 is cut off 4 residues early in the read; its end comes from the germline J gene. Other nucleotide sequences from this sample produce the same CDR3. The V call is TRBV13-3, the J call TRBJ1-4, with 9 nucleotides matching TRBD1. With V trimmed by 2 bases and J by 5 bases, 4 bases remained unmatched. CDR3 length equals 15 residues. The germline V gene has CDR1 NNHDY and CDR2 SYVADS. CDR3 DNA, as far as it was read: TGTGCCAGCAGTGACGCGGACAGGGGAAACGAA. Residues: CASSDADRGNE. The whole CDR3 sequence is CASSDADRGNERLFF.

This clone has only a few counts. Genes and germline come from the mouse. The read ends 4 residues early relative to the CDR3; the germline J gene fills the gap. The chain links TRBV13-3 to TRBJ1-2, with TRBD1 matching over 9 bases. The CDR3 totals 15 residues. Per germline, CDR1 NNHDY and CDR2 SYVADS. Trimming removed 3 bases from V and 2 bases from J; junction bases left unmatched: 5. Partial CDR3 DNA: TGTGCCAGCAGTGGGGCCGGACAGGGGAACTCC. It codes for CASSGAGQGNS. The CDR3, in full, reads CASSGAGQGNSDYTF.

About this clone itself: Each gene name is a mouse one. The read terminates 4 residues before the CDR3 end, so the remaining end is supplied by the germline J gene. V and J are TRBV19 and TRBJ2-1, with TRBD2 identical over 7 bases. V shed 5 bases and J 0 bases; nucleotides not matched to a gene: 5. Germline V lookup: CDR1 FNHDT, CDR2 SITEND (reference sequence). This CDR3 has 15 amino acids. The CDR3 region is CASSAGGYNYAEQFF. CDR3 DNA (partial): TGTGCCAGCAGCGCTGGGGGTTATAACTATGCT.

This clone was observed a handful of times. The gene names here belong to mouse. The CDR3 end falls 4 residues outside the read, so it is completed with the germline J gene. This chain links TRBV3 with TRBJ2-1, with D possibly matching TRBD1 (5 bases). From germline, CDR1 is SNHLY and CDR2 FYNGKV (reference sequence). This CDR3 has 13 residues. Trimming took off 5 bases at V and 3 bases at J, with 8 bases between the two ends. CDR3 loop: CASSADSYAEQFF. The DNA read from the CDR3 is TGTGCCAGCAGCGCCGACAGCTATGCT.

This clone has a handful of counts. The gene names here belong to mouse. The CDR3 goes on 4 residues after the read ends, and that part is filled in from the germline J gene. The rearrangement joins TRBV19 to TRBJ2-1, with TRBD1 matching 8 bases. Germline CDR1 FNHDT, CDR2 SITEND (reference sequence). Trimming took 1 base from V and 3 from J; bases not matched to a gene: 3. This CDR3 comprises 15 residues. CDR3 sequence: CASSIYTGGYAEQFF. The CDR3 bases that were read are TGTGCCAGCAGTATATACACAGGGGGCTATGCT. The full variable domain, with the rest looked up from reference TRBV19 and TRBJ2-1, is GGIITQTPKFLIGQEGQKLTLKCQQNFNHDTMYWYRQDSGKGLRLIYYSITENDLQKGDLSEGYDASREKKSSFSLTVTSAQKNEMAVFLCASSIYTGGYAEQFFGPGTRLTVL.

This clone was counted between two and nine times. At residue 11, the translated DNA and the protein in TCRdb do not agree; the protein given here is derived from the DNA. Mouse names are used for the genes. The missing CDR3 end, 3 residues past where the read stops, is filled in from the germline J gene. The chain links TRBV19 to TRBJ1-3; D is unresolved. Deletions cut 5 bases from V and 0 bases from J, with 9 bases between. CDR1 FNHDT and CDR2 SITEND come from the germline V gene (reference sequence). The CDR3 is 14 amino acids. The covered CDR3 bases are TGTGCCAGCAGAATGACACATTCTGGAAATACG. Its translation is CASRMTHSGNT. In full, the CDR3 is CASRMTHSGNTLYF. The whole variable domain, remainder taken from reference TRBV19 and TRBJ1-3, is GGIITQTPKFLIGQEGQKLTLKCQQNFNHDTMYWYRQDSGKGLRLIYYSITENDLQKGDLSEGYDASREKKSSFSLTVTSAQKNEMAVFLCASRMTHSGNTLYFGEGSRLIVV.

This clone turned up a few times. Gene names refer to mouse genes. The read gets to within 4 residues of the CDR3 end, and the germline J gene fills in the rest. The chain couples TRBV5 to TRBJ2-3; 7 nucleotides match TRBD2. V shed 4 bases and J 1 base; nucleotides not matched to a gene: 8. The CDR3 is 16 residues long. Per the germline V gene, CDR1 is LGHNA and CDR2 is YNLKQL (reference sequence). The covered CDR3 bases are TGTGCCAGCAGCCCGCTGGGGGTGAGGGGTGCAGAA. Amino acid sequence: CASSPLGVRGAE. In full, the CDR3 is CASSPLGVRGAETLYF.

This clone was recorded a few times. These gene names are mouse names. The sequence runs out 4 residues before the end of the CDR3; the remainder is reconstructed from the germline J gene. The chain uses TRBV1 and TRBJ1-4, with D possibly TRBD1 on 5 matching bases. This CDR3 comprises 16 residues. Germline V CDR1 and CDR2: NSQYPW, LRSPGD (reference sequence). Trimming pared 0 bases from V and 2 bases from J, leaving 10 bases between. CDR3 DNA (partial): TGCACCTGCAGTGCAGATCTGGGACTCTCCAACGAA. Encoded protein: CTCSADLGLSNE. The CDR3, in full, reads CTCSADLGLSNERLFF.

This clone came up a few times. The gene symbols are mouse symbols. The read gets to within 4 residues of the CDR3 end, and the germline J gene fills in the rest. This chain joins TRBV13-3 and TRBJ2-7; perhaps TRBD1 as D (6 bases). The germline V gene encodes CDR1 NNHDY and CDR2 SYVADS. This CDR3 spans 13 amino acids. The part of the CDR3 DNA that was read is TGTGCCAGCAGTGATGACGGGGACAAT. It is translated as CASSDDGDN. The entire CDR3 is CASSDDGDNEQYF.

As regards this clone: Here the gene names and germline are mouse. The read ends 4 residues shy of where the CDR3 ends; the end is completed using the germline J gene. V and J are TRBV16 and TRBJ1-2; TRBD1 is a possible D gene (6 bases). Germline CDR1 and CDR2: SGHSA and FRNQAP. Trimming removed 1 base at V and 3 bases at J, with 6 bases between. There are 13 residues in the CDR3. CDR3 DNA (partial): TGTGCAAGCAGCTTAGCAGGGGACTCC. Amino acid sequence: CASSLAGDS. The CDR3 in its entirety is CASSLAGDSDYTF. Complete variable domain (other parts from reference TRBV16 and TRBJ1-2): NAGVIQTPRHKVTGKGQEATLWCEPISGHSAVFWYRQTIVQGLEFLTYFRNQAPIDDSGMPKERFSAQMPNQSHSTLKIQSTQPQDSAVYLCASSLAGDSDYTFGSGTRLLVI.

By share, this clone ranks as medium-sized. The germline and genes are mouse ones. The DNA ends 4 residues before the CDR3 does, and the rest of the CDR3 is filled in from the germline J gene. The V and J genes are TRBV19 and TRBJ1-1, with D possibly being TRBD1 (5 bases). V lost 2 bases and J lost 1, with 9 bases in between. Germline V gene data show CDR1 as FNHDT and CDR2 as SITEND (reference sequence). The CDR3 is made up of 14 amino acids. The CDR3 protein is CASSIWGGNTEVFF. The covered CDR3 bases are TGTGCCAGCAGTATTTGGGGGGGAAACACA.

In regard to this clone: Gene names are the mouse ones. The CDR3 end is not reached by the read, which stops 4 residues before it; the germline J gene fills it in. This sequence joins TRBV13-3 and TRBJ2-3; D is possibly TRBD1 (5 bases). The CDR3 consists of 14 residues. V was pared by 3 bases and J by 3 bases, with 11 bases between. Germline V lookup: CDR1 NNHDY, CDR2 SYVADS. CDR3 sequence: CASSARARAETLYF. The CDR3 DNA, read in part, is TGTGCCAGCAGTGCCAGGGCGAGAGCAGAA.

Notes on this clone: TCRdb's protein and the translated DNA diverge at residue 13; the protein reported here is the translation of the DNA. Gene and germline names: mouse. Coverage ceases 3 residues before the CDR3 finishes, and the germline J gene fills in the end. The V and J genes are TRBV19 and TRBJ1-6; 7 nucleotides line up with TRBD1. TRBJ1-6 is labeled an ORF, and its function is uncertain. V lost 1 base, J lost 1 base, and 2 bases stayed unmatched. The CDR3 is made up of 16 amino acids. From germline, CDR1 is FNHDT and CDR2 SITEND (reference sequence). CDR3 sequence reads: CASSIRDRSYNSPLYF. The CDR3 DNA, read in part, is TGTGCCAGCAGTATAAGGGACAGATCCTATAATTCGCCC.

Only a few counts were recorded for this clone. The listed genes are named as in mouse. The read falls 4 residues short of the CDR3 end, and the missing part is taken from the germline J gene. V is TRBV19 and J is TRBJ2-1, with D maybe TRBD2 (7 bases). Looked up from germline, CDR1 is FNHDT and CDR2 is SITEND (reference sequence). V was shortened by 1 base and J by 4 bases, with 12 bases between the two germline ends. The CDR3 totals 15 residues. Partial CDR3 DNA: TGTGCCAGCAGTATATCGGGGGGCAGATATGCT. As protein: CASSISGGRYA. The entire CDR3 protein reads CASSISGGRYAEQFF.

Concerning this clone itself: Gene names are the mouse ones. The read ends 4 residues early relative to the CDR3; the germline J gene fills the gap. V and J are TRBV1 and TRBJ1-4; D may be TRBD1 (5 bases). The germline CDR1 and CDR2 sequences are NSQYPW and LRSPGD (reference sequence). Trimming left V 1 base short and J 0 bases short, with 12 bases between. The CDR3 runs to 17 residues. The DNA read from the CDR3 is TGCACCTGCAGTGCAGGTCCCGGGACTCTTTCCAACGAA. Residues: CTCSAGPGTLSNE. The full CDR3 is CTCSAGPGTLSNERLFF.